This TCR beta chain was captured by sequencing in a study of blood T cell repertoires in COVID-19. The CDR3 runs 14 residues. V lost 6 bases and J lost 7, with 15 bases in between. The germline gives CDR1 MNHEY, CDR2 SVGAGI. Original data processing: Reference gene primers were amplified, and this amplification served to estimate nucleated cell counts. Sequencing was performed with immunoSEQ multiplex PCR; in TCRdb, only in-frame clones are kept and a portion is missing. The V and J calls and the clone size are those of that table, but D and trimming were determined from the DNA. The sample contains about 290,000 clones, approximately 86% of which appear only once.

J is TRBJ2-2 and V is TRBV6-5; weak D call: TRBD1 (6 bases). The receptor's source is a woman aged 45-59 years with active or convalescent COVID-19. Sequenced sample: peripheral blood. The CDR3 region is CASSQLGAGGELFF. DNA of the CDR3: TGTGCCAGCAGCCAACTGGGGGCGGGCGGGGAGCTGTTTTTT.